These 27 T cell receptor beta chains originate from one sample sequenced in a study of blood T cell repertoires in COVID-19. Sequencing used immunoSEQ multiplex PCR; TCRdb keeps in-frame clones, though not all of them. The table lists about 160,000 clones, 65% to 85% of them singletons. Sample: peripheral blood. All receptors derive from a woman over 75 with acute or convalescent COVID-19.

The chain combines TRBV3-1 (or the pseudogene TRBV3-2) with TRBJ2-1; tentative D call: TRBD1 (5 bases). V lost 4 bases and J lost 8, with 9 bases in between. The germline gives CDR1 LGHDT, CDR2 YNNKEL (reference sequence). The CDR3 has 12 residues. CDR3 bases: TGTGCCAGCAGCCCCAAAGGGGATGAGCAGTTCTTC. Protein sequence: CASSPKGDEQFF.

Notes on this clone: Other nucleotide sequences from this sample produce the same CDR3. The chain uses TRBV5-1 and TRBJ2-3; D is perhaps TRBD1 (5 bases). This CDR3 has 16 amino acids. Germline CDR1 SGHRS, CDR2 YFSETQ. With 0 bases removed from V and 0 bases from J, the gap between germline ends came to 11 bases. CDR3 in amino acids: CASSLGGQSSTDTQYF. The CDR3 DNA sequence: TGCGCCAGCAGCTTGGGAGGACAAAGTAGCACAGATACGCAGTATTTT.

DNA for the CDR3: TGTGCCAGCAGCGCCAAACAGGGAGATTCACCCCTCCACTTT. It yields the protein CASSAKQGDSPLHF. The gene calls are TRBV9 and TRBJ1-6; D perhaps matches TRBD1 (6 bases). V lost 3 bases, J lost 8 bases, and 12 bases lay in between. This CDR3 has 14 amino acids. Germline V gene data show CDR1 as SGDLS and CDR2 as YYNGEE.

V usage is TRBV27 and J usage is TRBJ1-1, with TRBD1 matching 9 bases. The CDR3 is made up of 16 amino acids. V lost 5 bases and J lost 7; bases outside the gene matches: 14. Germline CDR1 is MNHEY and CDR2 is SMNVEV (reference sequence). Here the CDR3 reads CASSPAPGQGDFEAFF. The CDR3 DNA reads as TGTGCCAGCAGTCCAGCCCCGGGACAGGGAGACTTTGAAGCTTTCTTT.

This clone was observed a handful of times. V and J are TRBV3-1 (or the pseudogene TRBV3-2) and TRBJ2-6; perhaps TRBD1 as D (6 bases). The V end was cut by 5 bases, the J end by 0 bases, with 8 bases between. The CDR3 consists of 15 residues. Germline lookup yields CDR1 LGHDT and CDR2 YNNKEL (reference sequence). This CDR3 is CASSRGISGANVLTF. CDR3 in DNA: TGTGCCAGCAGCAGGGGGATCTCTGGGGCCAACGTCCTGACTTTC.

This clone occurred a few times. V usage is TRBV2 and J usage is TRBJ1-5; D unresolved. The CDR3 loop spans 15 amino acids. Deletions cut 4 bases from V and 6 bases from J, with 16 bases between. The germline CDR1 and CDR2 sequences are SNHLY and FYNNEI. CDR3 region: CASSGPGRLGQPQHF. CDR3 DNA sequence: TGTGCCAGCAGTGGGCCGGGAAGGTTGGGTCAGCCCCAGCATTTT.

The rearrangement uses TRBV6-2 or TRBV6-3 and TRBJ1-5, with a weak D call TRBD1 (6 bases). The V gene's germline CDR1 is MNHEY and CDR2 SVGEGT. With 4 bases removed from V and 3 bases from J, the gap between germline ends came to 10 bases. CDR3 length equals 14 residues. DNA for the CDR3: TGTGCCAGCAGTTCTACAGGGCTCAATCAGCCCCAGCATTTT. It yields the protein CASSSTGLNQPQHF.

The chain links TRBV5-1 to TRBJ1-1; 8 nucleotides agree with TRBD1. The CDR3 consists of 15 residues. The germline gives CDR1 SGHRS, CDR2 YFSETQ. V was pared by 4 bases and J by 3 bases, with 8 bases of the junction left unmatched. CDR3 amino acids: CASSGTGGTDTEAFF. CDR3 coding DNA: TGCGCCAGCAGCGGAACAGGGGGTACGGACACTGAAGCTTTCTTT.

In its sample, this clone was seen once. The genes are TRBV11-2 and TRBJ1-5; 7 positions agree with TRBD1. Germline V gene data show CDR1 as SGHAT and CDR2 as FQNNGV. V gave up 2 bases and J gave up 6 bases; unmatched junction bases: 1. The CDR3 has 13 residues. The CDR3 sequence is CASSLHRGQPQHF. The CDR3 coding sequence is TGTGCCAGCAGCTTACACAGGGGTCAGCCCCAGCATTTT.

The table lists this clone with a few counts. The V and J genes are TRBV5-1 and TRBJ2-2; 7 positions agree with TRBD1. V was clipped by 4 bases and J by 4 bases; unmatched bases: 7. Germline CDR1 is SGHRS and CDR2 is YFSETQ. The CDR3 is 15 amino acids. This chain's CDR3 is CASSPGQDVTGELFF. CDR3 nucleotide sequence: TGCGCCAGCAGCCCTGGACAGGACGTCACCGGGGAGCTGTTTTTT.

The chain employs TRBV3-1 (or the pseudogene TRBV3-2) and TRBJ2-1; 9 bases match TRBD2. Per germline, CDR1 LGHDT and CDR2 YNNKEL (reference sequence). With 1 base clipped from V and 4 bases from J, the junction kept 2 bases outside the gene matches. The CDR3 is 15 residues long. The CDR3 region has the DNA TGTGCCAGCAGCCAAGGGACTAGCGCTTACAATGAGCAGTTCTTC. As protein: CASSQGTSAYNEQFF.

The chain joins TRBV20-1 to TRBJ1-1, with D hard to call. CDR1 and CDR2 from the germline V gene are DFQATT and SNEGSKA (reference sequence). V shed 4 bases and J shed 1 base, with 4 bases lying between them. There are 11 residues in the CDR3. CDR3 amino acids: CSANRNTEAFF. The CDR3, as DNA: TGCAGTGCTAACAGGAACACTGAAGCTTTCTTT.

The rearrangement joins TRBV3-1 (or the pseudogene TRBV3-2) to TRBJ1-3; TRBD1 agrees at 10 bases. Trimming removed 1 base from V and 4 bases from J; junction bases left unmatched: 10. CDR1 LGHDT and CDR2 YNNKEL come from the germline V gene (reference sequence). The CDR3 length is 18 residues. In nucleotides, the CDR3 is TGTGCCAGCAGCCAAGGGGACAGGGGATCACTCGGAGGAAACACCATATATTTT. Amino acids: CASSQGDRGSLGGNTIYF.

CDR3 nucleotide sequence: TGTGCCAGCAGCCTTCTACATCAGCCCCAGCATTTT. This codes for CASSLLHQPQHF. V gene TRBV7-2 combines with J gene TRBJ1-5; D unresolved. V was shortened by 5 bases and J by 5 bases, with 7 bases between the two germline ends. The CDR3 is 12 amino acids. CDR1 and CDR2 (germline): SGHTA, FQGNSA. The whole variable domain, remainder taken from reference TRBV7-2 and TRBJ1-5, is GAGVSQSPSNKVTEKGKDVELRCDPISGHTALYWYRQSLGQGLEFLIYFQGNSAPDKSGLPSDRFSAERTGGSVSTLTIQRTQQEDSAVYLCASSLLHQPQHFGDGTRLSIL.

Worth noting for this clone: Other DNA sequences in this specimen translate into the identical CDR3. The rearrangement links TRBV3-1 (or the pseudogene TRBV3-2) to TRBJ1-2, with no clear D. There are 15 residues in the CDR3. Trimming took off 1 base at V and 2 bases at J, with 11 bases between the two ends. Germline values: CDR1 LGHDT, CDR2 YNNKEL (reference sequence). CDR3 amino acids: CASSQGGSGNYGYTF. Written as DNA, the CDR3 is TGTGCCAGCAGCCAAGGGGGTAGCGGAAACTATGGCTACACCTTC.

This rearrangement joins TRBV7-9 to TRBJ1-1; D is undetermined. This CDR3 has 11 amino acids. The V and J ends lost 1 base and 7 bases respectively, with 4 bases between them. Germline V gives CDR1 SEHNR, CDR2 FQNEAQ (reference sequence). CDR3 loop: CASSLEREAFF. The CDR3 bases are TGTGCCAGCAGCTTAGAGCGTGAAGCTTTCTTT.

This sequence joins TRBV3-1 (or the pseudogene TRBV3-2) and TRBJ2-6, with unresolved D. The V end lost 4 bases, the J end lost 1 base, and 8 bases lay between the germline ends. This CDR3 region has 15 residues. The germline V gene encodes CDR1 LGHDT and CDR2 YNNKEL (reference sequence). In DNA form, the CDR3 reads TGTGCCAGCAGCCCCCCCCCATCTGGGGCCAACGTCCTGACTTTC. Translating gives CASSPPPSGANVLTF.

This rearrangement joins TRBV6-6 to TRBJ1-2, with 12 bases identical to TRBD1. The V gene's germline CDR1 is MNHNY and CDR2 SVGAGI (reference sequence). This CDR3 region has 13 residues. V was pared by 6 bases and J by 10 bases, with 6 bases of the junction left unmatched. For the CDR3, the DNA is TGTGCCAGCAGGGATGGGACAGGGGGCGACTACACCTTC. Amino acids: CASRDGTGGDYTF.

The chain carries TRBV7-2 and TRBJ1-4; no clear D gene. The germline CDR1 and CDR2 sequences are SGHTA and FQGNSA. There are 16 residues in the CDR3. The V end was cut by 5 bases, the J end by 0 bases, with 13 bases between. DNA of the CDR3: TGTGCCAGCAGCCCGCCCCCCGGGTCAACTAATGAAAAACTGTTTTTT. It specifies CASSPPPGSTNEKLFF.

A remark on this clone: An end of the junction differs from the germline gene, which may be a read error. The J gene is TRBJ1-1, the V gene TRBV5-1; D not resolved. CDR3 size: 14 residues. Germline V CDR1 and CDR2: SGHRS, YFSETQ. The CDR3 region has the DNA TGCGCCAGCAGCCAACTAGAAAAGAACGCTGAAGCTTTCTTT. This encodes CASSQLEKNAEAFF.

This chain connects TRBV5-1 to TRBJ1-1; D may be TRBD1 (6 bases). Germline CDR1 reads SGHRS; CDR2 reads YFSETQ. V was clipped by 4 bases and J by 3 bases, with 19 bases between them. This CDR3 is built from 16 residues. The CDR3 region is CASSPSGGAKHTEAFF. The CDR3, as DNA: TGCGCCAGCAGCCCGAGCGGGGGGGCGAAGCACACTGAAGCTTTCTTT.

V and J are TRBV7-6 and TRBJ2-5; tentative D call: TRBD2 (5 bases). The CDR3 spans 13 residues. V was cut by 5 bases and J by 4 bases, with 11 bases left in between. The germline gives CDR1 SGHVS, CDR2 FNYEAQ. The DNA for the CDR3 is TGTGCCAGCAGCCCCCTGGGGAGAGAGACCCAGTACTTC. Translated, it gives CASSPLGRETQYF. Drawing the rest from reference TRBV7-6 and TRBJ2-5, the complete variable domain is GAGVSQSPRYKVTKRGQDVALRCDPISGHVSLYWYRQALGQGPEFLTYFNYEAQQDKSGLPNDRFSAERPEGSISTLTIQRTEQRDSAMYRCASSPLGRETQYFGPGTRLLVL.

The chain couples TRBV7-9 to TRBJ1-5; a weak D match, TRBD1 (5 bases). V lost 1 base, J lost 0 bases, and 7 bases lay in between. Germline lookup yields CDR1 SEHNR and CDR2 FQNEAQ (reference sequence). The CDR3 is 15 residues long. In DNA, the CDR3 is TGTGCCAGCAGCTTAGGACAGAATAGCAATCAGCCCCAGCATTTT. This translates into CASSLGQNSNQPQHF.

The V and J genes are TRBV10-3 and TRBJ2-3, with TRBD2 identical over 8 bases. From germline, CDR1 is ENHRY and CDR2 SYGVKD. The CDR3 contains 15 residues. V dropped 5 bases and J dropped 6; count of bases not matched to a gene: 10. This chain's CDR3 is CAISSGGARGDTQYF. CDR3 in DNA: TGTGCCATCAGTAGCGGGGGAGCCAGAGGGGATACGCAGTATTTT.

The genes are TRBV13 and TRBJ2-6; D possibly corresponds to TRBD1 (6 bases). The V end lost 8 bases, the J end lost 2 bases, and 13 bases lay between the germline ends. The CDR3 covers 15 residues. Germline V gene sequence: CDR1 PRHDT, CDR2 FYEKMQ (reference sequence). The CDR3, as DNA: TGTGCCAGCCGCAGGGGTCTCGCTGGGGCCAACGTCCTGACTTTC. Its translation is CASRRGLAGANVLTF.

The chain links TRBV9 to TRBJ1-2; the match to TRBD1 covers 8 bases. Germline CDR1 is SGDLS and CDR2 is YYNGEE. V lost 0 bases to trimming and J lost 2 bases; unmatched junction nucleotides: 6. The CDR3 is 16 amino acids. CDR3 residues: CASSVGGQGPNYGYTF. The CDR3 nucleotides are TGTGCCAGCAGCGTAGGAGGACAGGGCCCCAACTATGGCTACACCTTC.

The CDR3 nucleotides are TGTGCCAGTCGATTTATACAACAGGGAAATCAGCCCCAGCATTTT. Its protein product is CASRFIQQGNQPQHF. The J gene is TRBJ1-5, the V gene TRBV19; possible D gene TRBD1, 6 bases. The germline CDR1 and CDR2 sequences are LNHDA and SQIVND (reference sequence). Trimming removed 8 bases at V and 4 bases at J, with 18 bases between. The CDR3 totals 15 residues.